These 15 T cell receptor beta chains originate from one sample sequenced in a study of long-term antiretroviral therapy in people with HIV. Sequencing used immunoSEQ v3.0 at survey level. The data were produced by immunoSEQ multiplex PCR, yet TCRdb's version contains in-frame clones alone and is incomplete. The sample contains tens of thousands of clones, about nine tenths of which appear only once. The sequences come from unsorted PBMCs, collected 1.2 years after starting antiretroviral therapy. The receptor set was obtained from a woman aged 45-59 years with HIV.

This chain joins TRBV19 and TRBJ1-5; D call uncertain. CDR3 length: 13 residues. Germline V gives CDR1 LNHDA, CDR2 SQIVND (reference sequence). V shed 10 bases and J shed 0 bases, with 10 bases lying between them. In nucleotides, the CDR3 is TGTGCCACTGCGGACGATAGCAATCAGCCCCAGCATTTT. It encodes CATADDSNQPQHF.

The chain couples TRBV19 to TRBJ1-6; no clear D. V lost 10 bases, J lost 0 bases, and 10 bases lay in between. The CDR3 spans 14 residues. Germline CDR1 and CDR2: LNHDA and SQIVND (reference sequence). The DNA for the CDR3 is TGTGCCACCACCCAGAGCTCCTATAATTCACCCCTCCACTTT. As protein: CATTQSSYNSPLHF.

This clone has a handful of counts. V is TRBV19 and J is TRBJ1-5; D is undetermined. V was shortened by 1 base and J by 0 bases, with 16 bases between the two germline ends. The CDR3 runs to 18 residues. Germline CDR1 is LNHDA and CDR2 is SQIVND (reference sequence). CDR3: CASSIGPGGSYSNQPQHF. DNA of the CDR3: TGTGCCAGTAGTATAGGCCCCGGAGGGAGCTATAGCAATCAGCCCCAGCATTTT.

The chain recombines TRBV7-2 with TRBJ1-4, with D possibly TRBD1 on 5 matching bases. Germline V lookup: CDR1 SGHTA, CDR2 FQGNSA. Trimming took off 2 bases at V and 3 bases at J, with 7 bases between the two ends. The CDR3 loop spans 14 amino acids. The CDR3 region has the DNA TGTGCCAGCAGCTTATCAGGGTCTAATGAAAAACTGTTTTTT. It specifies CASSLSGSNEKLFF.

This clone was recorded a few times. V and J are TRBV6-5 and TRBJ1-1, with D unclear. V shed 2 bases and J shed 6 bases, with 4 bases lying between them. Germline values: CDR1 MNHEY, CDR2 SVGAGI. The CDR3 has 11 amino acids. The DNA of the CDR3 is TGTGCCAGCAGTTACGGGCCTGAAGCTTTCTTT. It specifies CASSYGPEAFF.

The chain carries TRBV5-6 and TRBJ1-4, with 8 bases that match TRBD1. Per the germline V gene, CDR1 is SGHDT and CDR2 is YYEEEE. The CDR3 totals 16 residues. Trimming removed 4 bases from V and 1 base from J; junction bases left unmatched: 6. The CDR3 bases are TGTGCCAGCAGCGCCGGGGACAGGCGAACTAATGAAAAACTGTTTTTT. This encodes CASSAGDRRTNEKLFF.

This clone was observed a handful of times. The CDR3 loop is CASSRWETAVNTEAFF. The CDR3 DNA reads TGCGCCAGCAGCCGTTGGGAAACAGCCGTGAACACTGAAGCTTTCTTT. The chain links TRBV5-1 to TRBJ1-1; D is ambiguous. Trimming removed 4 bases at V and 0 bases at J, with 16 bases between. Germline CDR1 reads SGHRS; CDR2 reads YFSETQ. The CDR3 covers 16 residues.

The chain combines TRBV11-1 with TRBJ2-7, with D possibly being TRBD1 (5 bases). CDR1 is SGHAT, CDR2 FQDESV, per germline (reference sequence). This CDR3 spans 15 amino acids. Trimming cost V 2 bases and J 4 bases, with 15 bases left between them. The CDR3 loop is CASSLFAAGLYEQYF. As DNA, the CDR3 is TGTGCCAGCAGCTTATTTGCGGCAGGGCTGTACGAGCAGTACTTC.

The J gene is TRBJ1-5, the V gene TRBV30; the D is unclear. CDR1 is GTSNPN, CDR2 SVGIG, per germline (reference sequence). The CDR3 has 14 residues. Trimming removed 3 bases at V and 1 base at J, with 10 bases between. CDR3 protein: CAWSAGPSNQPQHF. The CDR3 coding sequence is TGTGCCTGGAGCGCCGGGCCCAGCAATCAGCCCCAGCATTTT.

This clone came up once. The rearrangement uses TRBV7-9 and TRBJ1-2; D gene unclear. The CDR3 consists of 15 residues. Germline CDR1 SEHNR, CDR2 FQNEAQ (reference sequence). Deletions cut 4 bases from V and 8 bases from J, with 20 bases between. The CDR3 sequence is CASSSSGSPMGGYTF. The CDR3 coding sequence is TGTGCCAGCAGCTCTTCGGGGTCCCCTATGGGGGGCTACACCTTC. Complete variable domain (other parts from reference TRBV7-9 and TRBJ1-2): DTGVSQNPRHKITKRGQNVTFRCDPISEHNRLYWYRQTLGQGPEFLTYFQNEAQLEKSRLLSDRFSAERPKGSFSTLEIQRTEQGDSAMYLCASSSSGSPMGGYTFGSGTRLTVV.

The chain carries TRBV7-6 and TRBJ2-3; D possibly corresponds to TRBD1 (6 bases). The CDR3 has 14 residues. Trimming left V 4 bases short and J 4 bases short, with 12 bases between. Per germline, CDR1 SGHVS and CDR2 FNYEAQ. This CDR3 is CASSSLPGADTQYF. The CDR3 nucleotides are TGTGCCAGCAGCTCCCTTCCAGGGGCAGATACGCAGTATTTT.

J is TRBJ1-6 and V is TRBV6-6, with D uncertain. Germline CDR1 and CDR2: MNHNY and SVGAGI (reference sequence). Trimming stripped 5 bases from V and 0 bases from J, with 8 bases between. The CDR3 extends over 15 amino acids. The CDR3 nucleotides are TGTGCCAGCAGTGAGAGGAGCTCCTATAATTCACCCCTCCACTTT. This encodes CASSERSSYNSPLHF.

This clone was seen a single time. V and J are TRBV18 and TRBJ2-1, with a possible D match to TRBD2 (6 bases). The CDR3 loop spans 14 amino acids. Germline V CDR1 and CDR2: KGHSH, LQKENI. V lost 3 bases, J lost 6 bases, and 12 bases lay in between. CDR3 sequence (DNA): TGTGCCAGCTCACCTTCCGGGGGAATCAATGAGCAGTTCTTC. Translated: CASSPSGGINEQFF.

The V and J genes are TRBV7-3 and TRBJ2-7, with unresolved D. V was pared by 5 bases and J by 3 bases, with 14 bases between. The CDR3 runs to 14 residues. In germline, CDR1 is SGHTA, CDR2 FQGTGA. The CDR3 is CASSPAPTDYEQYF. The CDR3 DNA reads TGTGCCAGCAGCCCAGCCCCTACGGACTACGAGCAGTACTTC.

This clone was observed a handful of times. The chain recombines TRBV11-2 with TRBJ1-2; D unclear. Per the germline V gene, CDR1 is SGHAT and CDR2 is FQNNGV. The CDR3 runs 16 residues. Trimming pared 0 bases from V and 0 bases from J, leaving 11 bases between. DNA of the CDR3: TGTGCCAGCAGCTTAGATTGGACGGTACCTAACTATGGCTACACCTTC. Its translation is CASSLDWTVPNYGYTF.